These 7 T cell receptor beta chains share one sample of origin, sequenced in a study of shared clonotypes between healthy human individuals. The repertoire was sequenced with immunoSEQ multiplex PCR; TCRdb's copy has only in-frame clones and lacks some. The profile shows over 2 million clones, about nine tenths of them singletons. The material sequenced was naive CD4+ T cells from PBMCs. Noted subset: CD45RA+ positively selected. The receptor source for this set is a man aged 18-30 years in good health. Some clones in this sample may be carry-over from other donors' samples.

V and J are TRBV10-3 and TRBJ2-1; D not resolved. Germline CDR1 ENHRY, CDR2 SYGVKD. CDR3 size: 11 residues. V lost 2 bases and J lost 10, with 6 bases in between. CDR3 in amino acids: CAISEESEQFF. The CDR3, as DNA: TGTGCCATCAGTGAGGAATCAGAGCAGTTCTTC.

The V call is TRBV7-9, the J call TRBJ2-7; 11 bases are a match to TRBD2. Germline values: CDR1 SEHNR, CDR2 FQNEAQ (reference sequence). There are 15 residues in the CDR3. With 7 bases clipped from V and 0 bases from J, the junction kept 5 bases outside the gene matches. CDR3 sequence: CASTGGLADSYEQYF. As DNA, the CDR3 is TGTGCCAGCACCGGGGGACTAGCGGACTCCTACGAGCAGTACTTC.

The CDR3 DNA is TGCAGCGTCAAAAGTGACACTGAAGCTTTCTTT. It encodes CSVKSDTEAFF. This sequence joins TRBV29-1 and TRBJ1-1; D unclear. The CDR3 spans 11 residues. Germline V gives CDR1 SQVTM, CDR2 ANQGSEA. V was shortened by 6 bases and J by 3 bases, with 8 bases between the two germline ends.

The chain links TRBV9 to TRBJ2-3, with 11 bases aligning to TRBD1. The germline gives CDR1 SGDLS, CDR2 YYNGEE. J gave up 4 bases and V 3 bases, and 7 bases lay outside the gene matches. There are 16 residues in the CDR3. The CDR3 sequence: CASSERGQGVADTQYF. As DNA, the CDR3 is TGTGCCAGCAGCGAGAGGGGACAGGGGGTTGCAGATACGCAGTATTTT.

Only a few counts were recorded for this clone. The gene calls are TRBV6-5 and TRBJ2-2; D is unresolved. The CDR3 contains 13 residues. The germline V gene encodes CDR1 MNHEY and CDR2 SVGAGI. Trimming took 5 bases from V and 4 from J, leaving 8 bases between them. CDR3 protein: CASSPPGTGELFF. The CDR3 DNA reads TGTGCCAGCAGTCCTCCGGGCACCGGGGAGCTGTTTTTT.

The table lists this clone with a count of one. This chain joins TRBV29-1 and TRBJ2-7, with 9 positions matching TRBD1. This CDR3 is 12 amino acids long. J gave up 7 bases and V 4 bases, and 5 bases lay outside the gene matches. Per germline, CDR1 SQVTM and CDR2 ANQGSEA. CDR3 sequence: CSVGDRDWEQYF. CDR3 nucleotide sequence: TGCAGCGTTGGGGACAGGGACTGGGAGCAGTACTTC.

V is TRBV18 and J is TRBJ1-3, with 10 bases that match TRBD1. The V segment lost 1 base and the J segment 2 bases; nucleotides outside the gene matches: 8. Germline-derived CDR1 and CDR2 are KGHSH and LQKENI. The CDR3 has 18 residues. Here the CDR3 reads CASSPLLSTGGPGNTIYF. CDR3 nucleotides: TGTGCCAGCTCACCACTGCTGTCGACAGGGGGCCCTGGAAACACCATATATTTT.